This TCR beta chain was captured in a study of T cell repertoires in ileal Crohn's disease. Time point described: neoterminal ileum biopsy at postoperative endoscopy, about 6 months after surgery. This clone was found a few times. Generated by immunoSEQ multiplex PCR, the TCRdb table keeps only in-frame clones and is missing some. The sample consists of approximately 11,000 clones, more than 65% of them appearing once. The germline CDR1 and CDR2 sequences are MGHRA and YSYEKL. The CDR3 runs 15 residues. Trimming shortened V by 0 bases and J by 4 bases, and 9 bases separated the two germline ends. This TCR came from an adult with Crohn's disease. The sample was ileal tissue. This chain uses TRBV4-1 with TRBJ2-2, with D hard to call. DNA of the CDR3: TGCGCCAGCAGCCAAGAAAGGAGAATCACCGGGGAGCTGTTTTTT. Amino acids: CASSQERRITGELFF.